This T cell receptor (beta chain) was sequenced for a study of CD4 and CD8 cells across lung adenocarcinoma regions. MiXCR was run by TCRdb on the PCR reads, yielding one entry per CDR3 protein. The sample has approximately 5,000 distinct CDR3 sequences; less than 60% are singletons. The germline CDR1 and CDR2 sequences are MNHEY and SMNVEV (reference sequence). This CDR3 is built from 11 residues. V shed 5 bases, J shed 15 bases, and the junction held 7 bases outside the gene matches. V and J are TRBV27 and TRBJ2-1, with TRBD2 matching 7 bases. The specimen was CD8+ T cells from the margin of a lung tumor. This receptor was taken from a male donor with lung adenocarcinoma. The CD4 and CD8 labels of this study may be unreliable. This CDR3 reads CASSELASLFF. The CDR3 DNA sequence: TGTGCCAGCAGTGAACTAGCGTCCCTGTTCTTC.